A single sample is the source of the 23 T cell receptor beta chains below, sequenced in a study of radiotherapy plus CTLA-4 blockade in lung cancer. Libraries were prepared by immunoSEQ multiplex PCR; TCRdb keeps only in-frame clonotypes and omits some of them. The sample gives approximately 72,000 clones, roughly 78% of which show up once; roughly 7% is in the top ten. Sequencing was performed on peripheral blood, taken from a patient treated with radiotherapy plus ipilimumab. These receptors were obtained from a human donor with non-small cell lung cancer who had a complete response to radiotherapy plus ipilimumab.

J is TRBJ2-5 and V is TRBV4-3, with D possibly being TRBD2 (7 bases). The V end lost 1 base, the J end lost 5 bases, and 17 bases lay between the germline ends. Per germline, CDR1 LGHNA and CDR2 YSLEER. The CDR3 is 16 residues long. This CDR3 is CASSQGPAGAGETQYF. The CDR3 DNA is TGCGCCAGCAGCCAAGGTCCTGCGGGGGCGGGGGAGACCCAGTACTTC.

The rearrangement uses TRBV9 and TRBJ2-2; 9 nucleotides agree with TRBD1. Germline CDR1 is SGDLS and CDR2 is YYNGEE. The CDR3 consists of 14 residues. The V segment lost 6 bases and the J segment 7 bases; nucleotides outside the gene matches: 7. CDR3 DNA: TGTGCCAGCACCACCTTGACAGGGGGCGGGGAGCTGTTTTTT. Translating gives CASTTLTGGGELFF.

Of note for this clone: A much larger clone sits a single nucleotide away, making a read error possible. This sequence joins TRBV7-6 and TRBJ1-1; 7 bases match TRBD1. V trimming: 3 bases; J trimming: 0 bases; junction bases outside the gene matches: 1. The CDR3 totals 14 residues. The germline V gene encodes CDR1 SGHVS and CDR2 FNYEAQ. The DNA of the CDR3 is TGTGCCAGCAGCTTGGGACAGCTGAACACTGAAGCTTTCTTT. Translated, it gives CASSLGQLNTEAFF. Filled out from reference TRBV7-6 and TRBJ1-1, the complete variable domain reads GAGVSQSPRYKVTKRGQDVALRCDPISGHVSLYWYRQALGQGPEFLTYFNYEAQQDKSGLPNDRFSAERPEGSISTLTIQRTEQRDSAMYRCASSLGQLNTEAFFGQGTRLTVV.

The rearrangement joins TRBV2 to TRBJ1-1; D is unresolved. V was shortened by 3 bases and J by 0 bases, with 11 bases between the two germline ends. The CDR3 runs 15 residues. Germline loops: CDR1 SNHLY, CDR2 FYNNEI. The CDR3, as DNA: TGTGCCAGCAGTGACGGAACGATTATGAACACTGAAGCTTTCTTT. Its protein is CASSDGTIMNTEAFF.

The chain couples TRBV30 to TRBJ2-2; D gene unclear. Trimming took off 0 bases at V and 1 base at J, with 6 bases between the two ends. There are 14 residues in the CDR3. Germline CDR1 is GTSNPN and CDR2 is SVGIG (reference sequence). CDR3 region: CAWSVQLNTGELFF. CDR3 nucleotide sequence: TGTGCCTGGAGTGTACAGCTGAACACCGGGGAGCTGTTTTTT. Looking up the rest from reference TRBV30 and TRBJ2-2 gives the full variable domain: SQTIHQWPATLVQPVGSPLSLECTVEGTSNPNLYWYRQAAGRGLQLLFYSVGIGQISSEVPQNLSASRPQDRQFILSSKKLLLSDSGFYLCAWSVQLNTGELFFGEGSRLTVL.

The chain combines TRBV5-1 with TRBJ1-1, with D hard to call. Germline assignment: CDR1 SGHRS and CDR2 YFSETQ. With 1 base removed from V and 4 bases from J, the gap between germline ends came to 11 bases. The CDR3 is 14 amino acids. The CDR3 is CASSLSGRSTEAFF. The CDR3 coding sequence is TGCGCCAGCAGCTTGTCGGGGAGGAGCACTGAAGCTTTCTTT.

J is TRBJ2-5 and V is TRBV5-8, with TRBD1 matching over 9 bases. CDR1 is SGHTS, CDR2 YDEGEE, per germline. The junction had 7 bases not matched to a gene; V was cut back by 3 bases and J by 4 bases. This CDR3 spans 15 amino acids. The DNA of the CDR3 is TGTGCCAGCAGCTACCGGACAGGGGTGGGAGAGACCCAGTACTTC. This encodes CASSYRTGVGETQYF.

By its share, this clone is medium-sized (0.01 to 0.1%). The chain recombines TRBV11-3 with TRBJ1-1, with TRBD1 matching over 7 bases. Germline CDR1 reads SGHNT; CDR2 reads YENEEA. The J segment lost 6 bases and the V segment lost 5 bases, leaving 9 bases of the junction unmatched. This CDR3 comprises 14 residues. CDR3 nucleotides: TGTGCCAGCAGCCCCGACAGGGATACAGCTGAAGCTTTCTTT. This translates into CASSPDRDTAEAFF.

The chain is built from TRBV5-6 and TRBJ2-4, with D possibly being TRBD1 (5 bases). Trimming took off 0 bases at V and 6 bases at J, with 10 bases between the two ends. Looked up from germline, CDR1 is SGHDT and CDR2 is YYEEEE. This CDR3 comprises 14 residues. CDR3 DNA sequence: TGTGCCAGCAGCTTGGGCAGGGTGAGAAACATTCAGTACTTC. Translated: CASSLGRVRNIQYF.

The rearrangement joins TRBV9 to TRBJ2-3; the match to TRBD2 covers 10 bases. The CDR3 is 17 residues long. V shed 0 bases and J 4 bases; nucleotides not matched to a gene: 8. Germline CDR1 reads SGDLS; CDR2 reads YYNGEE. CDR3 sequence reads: CASSVDLAGEVADTQYF. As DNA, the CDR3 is TGTGCCAGCAGCGTAGATCTAGCGGGAGAGGTAGCAGATACGCAGTATTTT.

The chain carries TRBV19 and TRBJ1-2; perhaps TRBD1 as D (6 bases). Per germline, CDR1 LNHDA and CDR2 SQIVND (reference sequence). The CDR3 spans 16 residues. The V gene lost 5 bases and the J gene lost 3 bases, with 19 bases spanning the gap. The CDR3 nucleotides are TGTGCCAGTAGTTTATGGGGGCAAGGGTCCGACTATGGCTACACCTTC. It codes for CASSLWGQGSDYGYTF.

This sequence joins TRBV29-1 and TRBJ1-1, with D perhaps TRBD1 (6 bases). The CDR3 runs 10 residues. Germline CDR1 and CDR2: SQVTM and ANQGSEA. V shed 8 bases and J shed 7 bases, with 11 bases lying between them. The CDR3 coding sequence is TGCAGCCCGGACAGTTATGAAGCTTTCTTT. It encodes CSPDSYEAFF.

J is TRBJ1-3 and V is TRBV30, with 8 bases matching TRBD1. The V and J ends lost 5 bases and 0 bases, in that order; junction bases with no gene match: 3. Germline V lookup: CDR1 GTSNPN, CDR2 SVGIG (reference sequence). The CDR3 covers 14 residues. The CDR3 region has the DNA TGTGCCTGGGGACAGGGTAACTCTGGAAACACCATATATTTT. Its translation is CAWGQGNSGNTIYF. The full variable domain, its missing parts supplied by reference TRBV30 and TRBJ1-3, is SQTIHQWPATLVQPVGSPLSLECTVEGTSNPNLYWYRQAAGRGLQLLFYSVGIGQISSEVPQNLSASRPQDRQFILSSKKLLLSDSGFYLCAWGQGNSGNTIYFGEGSWLTVV.

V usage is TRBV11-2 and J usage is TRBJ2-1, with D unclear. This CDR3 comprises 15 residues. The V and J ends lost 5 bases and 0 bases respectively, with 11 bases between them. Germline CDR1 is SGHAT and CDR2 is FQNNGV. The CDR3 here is CASSLDPASYNEQFF. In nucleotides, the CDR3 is TGTGCCAGCAGCCTGGACCCGGCCTCCTACAATGAGCAGTTCTTC.

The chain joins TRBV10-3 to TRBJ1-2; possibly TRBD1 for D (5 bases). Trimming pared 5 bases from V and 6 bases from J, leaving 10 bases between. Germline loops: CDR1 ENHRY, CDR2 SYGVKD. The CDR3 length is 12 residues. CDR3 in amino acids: CAISPDSNGYTF. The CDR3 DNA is TGTGCCATCAGTCCCGACAGTAATGGCTACACCTTC.

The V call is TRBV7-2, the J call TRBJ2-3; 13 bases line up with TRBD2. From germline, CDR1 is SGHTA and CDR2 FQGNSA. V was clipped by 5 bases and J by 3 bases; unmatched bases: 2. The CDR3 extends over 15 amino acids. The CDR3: CASSRTSGRTDTQYF. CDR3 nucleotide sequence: TGTGCCAGCAGCCGGACTAGCGGGAGAACAGATACGCAGTATTTT.

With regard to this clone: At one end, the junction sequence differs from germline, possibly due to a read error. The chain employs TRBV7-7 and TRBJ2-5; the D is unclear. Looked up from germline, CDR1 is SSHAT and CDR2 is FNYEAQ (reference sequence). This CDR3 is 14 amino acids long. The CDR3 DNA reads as TGTGCTAGCAGCTCGAAGTGGAATGCGGAGACCCAGTACTTC. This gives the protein CASSSKWNAETQYF.

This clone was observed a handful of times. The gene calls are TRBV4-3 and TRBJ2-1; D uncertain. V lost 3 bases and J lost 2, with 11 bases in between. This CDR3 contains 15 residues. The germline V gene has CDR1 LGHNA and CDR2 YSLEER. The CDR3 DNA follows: TGCGCCAGCAGCCAGGGTCAAGCCGCCTACAATGAGCAGTTCTTC. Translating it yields CASSQGQAAYNEQFF.

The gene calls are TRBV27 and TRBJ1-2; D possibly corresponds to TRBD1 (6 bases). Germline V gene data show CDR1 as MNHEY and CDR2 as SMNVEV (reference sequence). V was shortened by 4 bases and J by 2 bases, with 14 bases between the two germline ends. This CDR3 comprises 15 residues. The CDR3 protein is CASSSQRTVNYGYTF. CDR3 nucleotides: TGTGCCAGCAGTTCCCAACGGACAGTAAACTATGGCTACACCTTC.

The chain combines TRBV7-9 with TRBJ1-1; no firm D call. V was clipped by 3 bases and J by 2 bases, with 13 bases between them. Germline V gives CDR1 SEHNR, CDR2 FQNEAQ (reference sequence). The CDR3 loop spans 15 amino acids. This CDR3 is CASSFDQDGNTEAFF. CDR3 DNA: TGTGCCAGCAGCTTTGACCAGGACGGAAACACTGAAGCTTTCTTT.

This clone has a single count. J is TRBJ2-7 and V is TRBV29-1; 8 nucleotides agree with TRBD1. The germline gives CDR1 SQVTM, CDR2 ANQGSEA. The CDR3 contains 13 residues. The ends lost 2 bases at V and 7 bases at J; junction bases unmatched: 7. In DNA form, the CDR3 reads TGCAGCGTTGAATACCGGGACAGGAAGGAGCAGTACTTC. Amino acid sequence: CSVEYRDRKEQYF.

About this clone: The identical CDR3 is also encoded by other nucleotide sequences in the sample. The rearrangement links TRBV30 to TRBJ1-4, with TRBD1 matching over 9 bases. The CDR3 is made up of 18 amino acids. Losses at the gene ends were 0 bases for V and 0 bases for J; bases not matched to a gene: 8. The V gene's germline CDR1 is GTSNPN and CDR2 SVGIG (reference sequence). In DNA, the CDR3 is TGTGCCTGGAGTGTACTACGACAGGGGGGGGCAACTAATGAAAAACTGTTTTTT. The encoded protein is CAWSVLRQGGATNEKLFF. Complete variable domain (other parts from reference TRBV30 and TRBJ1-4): SQTIHQWPATLVQPVGSPLSLECTVEGTSNPNLYWYRQAAGRGLQLLFYSVGIGQISSEVPQNLSASRPQDRQFILSSKKLLLSDSGFYLCAWSVLRQGGATNEKLFFGSGTQLSVL.

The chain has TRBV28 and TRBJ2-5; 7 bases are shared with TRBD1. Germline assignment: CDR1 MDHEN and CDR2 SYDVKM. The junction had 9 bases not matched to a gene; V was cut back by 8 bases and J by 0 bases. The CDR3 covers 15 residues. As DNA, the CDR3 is TGTGCCAGCCGAGAGGGGGCTCAGTACCAAGAGACCCAGTACTTC. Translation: CASREGAQYQETQYF.